The clone carrying this TCR beta chain was seen repeatedly, ten times or more. Its cognate antigen is unknown. This sample is part of a study of molecular identifiers for immune sequencing clone quantification. Naive CD8 libraries used roughly 17,000 to 1,000,000 sorted cells and 10%, 30% or 50% RNA. Study-level findings and limits: Highly expanded clone sizes could end up underestimated if a barcode were shared by identical TCR molecules. Clones that had above 20 RNA copies took up over 99% of effector molecules but under 1% in naive cells.

Trimming took 7 bases from V and 3 from J, leaving 11 bases between them. The CDR3 runs to 13 residues. The germline gives CDR1 MNHEY, CDR2 SVGAGI. Previously described methods and listed TCR primers produced bulk TCR libraries. TCRdb used MiXCR to reprocess the PCR reads, holding one entry per CDR3 protein. The table shows about 330,000 distinct CDR3 sequences, with roughly 23% occurring only once. The TCR originated in a human donor in good health. Some libraries in this study had Jurkat cell RNA spiked in. The sequencing input was naive CD8+ T cells from blood, with Jurkat cell RNA spiked in. Stated subset: FACS-sorted CD8+CD4-CCR7+CD45RA+ naive T cells. The J gene is TRBJ2-3, the V gene TRBV6-5; D is unresolved. The CDR3 here is CASTSIGTDTQYF. CDR3 DNA: TGTGCCAGCACCTCCATAGGTACAGATACGCAGTATTTT.